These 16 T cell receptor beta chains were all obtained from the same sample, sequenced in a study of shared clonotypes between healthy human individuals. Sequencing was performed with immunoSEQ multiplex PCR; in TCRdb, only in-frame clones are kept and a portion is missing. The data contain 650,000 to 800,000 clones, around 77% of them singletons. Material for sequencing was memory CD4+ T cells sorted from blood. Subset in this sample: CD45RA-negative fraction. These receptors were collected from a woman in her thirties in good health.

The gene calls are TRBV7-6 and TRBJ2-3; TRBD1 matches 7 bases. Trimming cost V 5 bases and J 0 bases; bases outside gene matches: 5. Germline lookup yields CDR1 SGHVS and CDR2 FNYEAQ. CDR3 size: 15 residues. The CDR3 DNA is TGTGCCAGCAGCCCCGGGACAGCTAGCACAGATACGCAGTATTTT. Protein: CASSPGTASTDTQYF.

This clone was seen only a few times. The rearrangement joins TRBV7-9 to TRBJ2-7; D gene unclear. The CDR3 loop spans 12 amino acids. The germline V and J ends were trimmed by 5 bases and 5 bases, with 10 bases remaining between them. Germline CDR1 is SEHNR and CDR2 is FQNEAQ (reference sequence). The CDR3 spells CASSKVSDEQYF. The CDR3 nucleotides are TGTGCCAGCAGCAAAGTAAGCGACGAGCAGTACTTC.

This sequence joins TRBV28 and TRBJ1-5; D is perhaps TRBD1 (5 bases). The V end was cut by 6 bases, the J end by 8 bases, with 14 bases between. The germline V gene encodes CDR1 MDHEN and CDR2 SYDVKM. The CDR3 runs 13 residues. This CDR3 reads CASSLTRGKPQHF. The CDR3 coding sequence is TGTGCCAGCAGCTTGACTCGGGGGAAGCCCCAGCATTTT.

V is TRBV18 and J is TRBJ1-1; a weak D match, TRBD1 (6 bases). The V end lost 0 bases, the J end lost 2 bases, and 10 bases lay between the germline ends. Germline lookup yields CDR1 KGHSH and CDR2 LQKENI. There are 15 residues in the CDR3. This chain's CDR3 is CASSPPSDSNTEAFF. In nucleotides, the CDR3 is TGTGCCAGCTCACCACCGTCGGACAGCAACACTGAAGCTTTCTTT.

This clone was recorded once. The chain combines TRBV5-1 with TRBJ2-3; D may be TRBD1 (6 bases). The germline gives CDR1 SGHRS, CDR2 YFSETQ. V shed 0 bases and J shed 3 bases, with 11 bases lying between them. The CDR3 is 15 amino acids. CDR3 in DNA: TGCGCCAGCAGCTTGGTCCAGGGGTTGACAGATACGCAGTATTTT. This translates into CASSLVQGLTDTQYF.

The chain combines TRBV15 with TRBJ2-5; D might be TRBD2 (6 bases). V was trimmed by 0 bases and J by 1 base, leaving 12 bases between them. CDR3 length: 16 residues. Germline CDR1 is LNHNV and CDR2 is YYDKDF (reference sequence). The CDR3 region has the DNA TGTGCCACCAGCAGAGAGGGGGGACGATTCCAAGAGACCCAGTACTTC. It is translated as CATSREGGRFQETQYF.

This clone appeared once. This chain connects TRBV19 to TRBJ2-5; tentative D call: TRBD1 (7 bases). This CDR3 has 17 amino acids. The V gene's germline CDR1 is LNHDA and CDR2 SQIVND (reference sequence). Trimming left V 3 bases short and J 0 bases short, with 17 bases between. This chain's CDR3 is CASSIPRQGLYQETQYF. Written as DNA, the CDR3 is TGTGCCAGTAGTATTCCTCGACAGGGACTGTACCAAGAGACCCAGTACTTC.

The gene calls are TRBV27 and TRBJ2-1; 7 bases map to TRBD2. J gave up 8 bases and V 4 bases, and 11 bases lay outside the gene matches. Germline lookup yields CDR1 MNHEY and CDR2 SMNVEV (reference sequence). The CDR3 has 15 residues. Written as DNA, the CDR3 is TGTGCCAGCAGTTCGGGACTCCCGGGGAGGGATGAGCAGTTCTTC. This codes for CASSSGLPGRDEQFF.

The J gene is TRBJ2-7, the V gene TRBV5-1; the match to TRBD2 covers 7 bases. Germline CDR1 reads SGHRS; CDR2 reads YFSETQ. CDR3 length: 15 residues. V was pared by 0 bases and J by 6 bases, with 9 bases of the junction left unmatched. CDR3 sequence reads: CASSLGSREVGEQYF. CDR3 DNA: TGCGCCAGCAGCTTGGGGAGCCGGGAGGTCGGCGAGCAGTACTTC.

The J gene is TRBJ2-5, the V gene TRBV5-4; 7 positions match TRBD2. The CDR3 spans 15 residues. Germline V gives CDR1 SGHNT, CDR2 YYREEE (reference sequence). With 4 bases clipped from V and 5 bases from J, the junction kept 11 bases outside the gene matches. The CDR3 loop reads CASSITSALGETQYF. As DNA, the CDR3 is TGTGCCAGCAGCATAACTAGCGCTCTTGGTGAGACCCAGTACTTC.

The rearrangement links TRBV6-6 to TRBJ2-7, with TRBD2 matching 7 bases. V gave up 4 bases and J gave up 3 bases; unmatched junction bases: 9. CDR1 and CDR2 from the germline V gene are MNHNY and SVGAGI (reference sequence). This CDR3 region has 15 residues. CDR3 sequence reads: CASSSSRAGVYEQYF. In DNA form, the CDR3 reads TGTGCCAGCAGTTCCTCCAGGGCGGGGGTCTACGAGCAGTACTTC.

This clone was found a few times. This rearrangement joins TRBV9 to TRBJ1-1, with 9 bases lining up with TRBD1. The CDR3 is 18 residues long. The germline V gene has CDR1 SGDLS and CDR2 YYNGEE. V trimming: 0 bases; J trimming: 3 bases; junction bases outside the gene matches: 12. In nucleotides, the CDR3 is TGTGCCAGCAGCGTAGTCGGGACAGGGTTGCGCCTGGACACTGAAGCTTTCTTT. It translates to CASSVVGTGLRLDTEAFF.

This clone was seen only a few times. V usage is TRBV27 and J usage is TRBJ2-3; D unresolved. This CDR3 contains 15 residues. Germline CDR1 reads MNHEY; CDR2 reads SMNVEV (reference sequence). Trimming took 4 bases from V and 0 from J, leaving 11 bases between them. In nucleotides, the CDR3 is TGTGCCAGCAGTTACCGACCCACTAGCACAGATACGCAGTATTTT. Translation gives CASSYRPTSTDTQYF.

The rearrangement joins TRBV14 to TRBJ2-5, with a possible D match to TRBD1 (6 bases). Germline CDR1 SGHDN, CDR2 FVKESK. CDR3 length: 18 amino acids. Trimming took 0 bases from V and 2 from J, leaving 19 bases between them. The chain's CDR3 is CASSQDELRMDRQETQYF. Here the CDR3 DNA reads TGTGCCAGCAGCCAAGATGAACTTAGGATGGACAGACAAGAGACCCAGTACTTC. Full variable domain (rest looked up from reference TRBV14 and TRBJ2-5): EAGVTQFPSHSVIEKGQTVTLRCDPISGHDNLYWYRRVMGKEIKFLLHFVKESKQDESGMPNNRFLAERTGGTYSTLKVQPAELEDSGVYFCASSQDELRMDRQETQYFGPGTRLLVL.

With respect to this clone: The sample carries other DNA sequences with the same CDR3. The CDR3 reads CASSPLTSGDYEQYF. CDR3 nucleotides: TGTGCCAGCTCACCACTGACTAGCGGGGACTACGAGCAGTACTTC. This sequence joins TRBV18 and TRBJ2-7; 11 bases map to TRBD2. The CDR3 contains 15 residues. Trimming cost V 1 base and J 3 bases; bases outside gene matches: 2. Germline CDR1 and CDR2: KGHSH and LQKENI. Full variable domain (remainder filled in from reference TRBV18 and TRBJ2-7): NAGVMQNPRHLVRRRGQEARLRCSPMKGHSHVYWYRQLPEEGLKFMVYLQKENIIDESGMPKERFSAEFPKEGPSILRIQQVVRGDSAAYFCASSPLTSGDYEQYFGPGTRLTVT.

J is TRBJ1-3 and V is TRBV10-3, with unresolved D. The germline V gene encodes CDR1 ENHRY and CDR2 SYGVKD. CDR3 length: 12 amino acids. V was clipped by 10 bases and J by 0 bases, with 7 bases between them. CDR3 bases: TGTGCCACCGAGGCCTCTGGAAACACCATATATTTT. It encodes CATEASGNTIYF.